This T cell receptor beta chain was observed in a study of cytomegalovirus exposure and HLA in healthy donors. V dropped 1 base and J dropped 5; count of bases not matched to a gene: 6. This CDR3 spans 15 amino acids. Germline CDR1 and CDR2: GTSNPN and SVGIG (reference sequence). Primers included in the PCR were 60 Vbeta and 13 Jbeta primers. This table comes from immunoSEQ multiplex PCR, and its TCRdb copy is limited to in-frame clones, with some not included. Here the sample table reports about 200,000 clones. The source of this sequence is a boy aged 5-17 years in good health and CMV-seronegative. The chain links TRBV30 to TRBJ1-5; 9 bases agree with TRBD1. Source material: PBMCs. As DNA, the CDR3 is TGTGCCTGGAGTGCCGGGACAGGGAGTTATCAGCCCCAGCATTTT. Translated, it gives CAWSAGTGSYQPQHF.